The present T cell receptor (beta chain) was sequenced within a study of blood T cells in healthy people across ages. Findings of the study overall: What prevented conclusive comparison of naive and antigen-experienced cells was that PBMCs were unsorted.

This clonotype has at least ten counts. The antigen is not known. V was shortened by 0 bases and J by 5 bases, with 14 bases between the two germline ends. This CDR3 has 15 residues. The germline V gene has CDR1 MNHEY and CDR2 SVGAGI. A second PCR, run for about 7 to 11 cycles, used a sample-barcoded 5' primer plus a J-beta primer mix. TCRdb re-called the 5' RACE reads through MiXCR, storing one row per CDR3 protein. Seen here are approximately 1,700,000 distinct CDR3 sequences, 35% to 50% observed once, and the top ten hold roughly 24%. Sample: blood. This receptor was obtained from a human donor in good health. The rearrangement joins TRBV6-5 to TRBJ2-7; D unclear. The CDR3 sequence is CASSYSITVANEQYF. The CDR3 coding sequence is TGTGCCAGCAGTTACTCGATCACAGTCGCGAACGAGCAGTACTTC.